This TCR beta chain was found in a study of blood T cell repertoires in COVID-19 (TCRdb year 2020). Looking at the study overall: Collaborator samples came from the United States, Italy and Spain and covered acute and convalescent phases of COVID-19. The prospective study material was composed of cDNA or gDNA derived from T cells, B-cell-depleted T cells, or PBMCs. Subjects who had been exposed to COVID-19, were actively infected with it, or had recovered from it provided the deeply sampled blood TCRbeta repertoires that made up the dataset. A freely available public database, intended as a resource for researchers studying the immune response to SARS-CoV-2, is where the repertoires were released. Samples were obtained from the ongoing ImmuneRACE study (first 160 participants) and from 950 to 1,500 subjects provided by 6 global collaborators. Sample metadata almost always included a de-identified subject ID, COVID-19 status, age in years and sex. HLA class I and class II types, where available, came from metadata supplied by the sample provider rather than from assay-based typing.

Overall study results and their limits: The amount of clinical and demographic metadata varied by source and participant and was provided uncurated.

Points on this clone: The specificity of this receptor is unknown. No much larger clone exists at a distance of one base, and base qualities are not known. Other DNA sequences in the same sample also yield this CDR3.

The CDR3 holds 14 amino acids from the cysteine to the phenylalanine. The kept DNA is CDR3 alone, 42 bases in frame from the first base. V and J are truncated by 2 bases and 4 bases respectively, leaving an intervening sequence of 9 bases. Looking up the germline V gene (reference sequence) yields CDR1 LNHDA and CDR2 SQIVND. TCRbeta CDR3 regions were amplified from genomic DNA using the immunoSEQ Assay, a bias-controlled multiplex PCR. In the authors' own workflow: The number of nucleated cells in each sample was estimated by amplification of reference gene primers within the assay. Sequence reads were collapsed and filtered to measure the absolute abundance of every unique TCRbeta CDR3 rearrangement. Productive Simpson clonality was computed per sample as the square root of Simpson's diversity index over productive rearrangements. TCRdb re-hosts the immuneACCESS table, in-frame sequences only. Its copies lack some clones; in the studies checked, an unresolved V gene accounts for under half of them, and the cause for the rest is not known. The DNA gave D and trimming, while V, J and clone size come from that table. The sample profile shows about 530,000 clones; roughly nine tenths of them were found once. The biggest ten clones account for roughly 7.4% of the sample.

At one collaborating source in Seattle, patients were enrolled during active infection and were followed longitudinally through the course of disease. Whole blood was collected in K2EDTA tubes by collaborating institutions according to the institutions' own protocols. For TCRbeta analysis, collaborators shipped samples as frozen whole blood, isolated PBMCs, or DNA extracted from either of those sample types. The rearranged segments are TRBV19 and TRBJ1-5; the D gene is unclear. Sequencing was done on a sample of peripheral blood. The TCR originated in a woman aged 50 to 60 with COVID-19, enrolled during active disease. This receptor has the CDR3 CASSIRQTNQPQHF. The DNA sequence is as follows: TGTGCCAGTAGTATACGGCAGACAAATCAGCCCCAGCATTTT. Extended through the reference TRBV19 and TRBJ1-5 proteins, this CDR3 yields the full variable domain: DGGITQSPKYLFRKEGQNVTLSCEQNLNHDAMYWYRQDPGQGLRLIYYSQIVNDFQKGDIAEGYSVSREKKESFPLTVTSAQKNPTAFYLCASSIRQTNQPQHFGDGTRLSIL.